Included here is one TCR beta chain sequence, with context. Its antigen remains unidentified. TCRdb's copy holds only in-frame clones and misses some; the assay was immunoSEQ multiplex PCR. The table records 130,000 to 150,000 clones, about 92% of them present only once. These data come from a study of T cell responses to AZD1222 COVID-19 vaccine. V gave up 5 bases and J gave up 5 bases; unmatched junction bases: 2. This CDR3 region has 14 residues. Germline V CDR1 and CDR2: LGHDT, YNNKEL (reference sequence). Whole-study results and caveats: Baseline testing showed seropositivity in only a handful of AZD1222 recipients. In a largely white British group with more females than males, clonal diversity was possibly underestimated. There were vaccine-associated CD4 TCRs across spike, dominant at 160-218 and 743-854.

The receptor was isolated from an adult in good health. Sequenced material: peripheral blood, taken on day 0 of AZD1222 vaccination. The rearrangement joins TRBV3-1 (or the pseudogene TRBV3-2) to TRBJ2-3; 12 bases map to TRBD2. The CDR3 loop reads CASSSGLAGDTQYF. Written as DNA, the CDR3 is TGTGCCAGCAGCTCGGGACTAGCGGGAGATACGCAGTATTTT.